This TCR beta chain was identified during a study of radiotherapy plus CTLA-4 blockade in lung cancer. This clone was seen only once. This CDR3 comprises 14 residues. The germline V gene encodes CDR1 SGHTA and CDR2 FQGTGA. Sequencing was performed with immunoSEQ multiplex PCR; in TCRdb, only in-frame clones are kept and a portion is missing. The sample has about 48,000 clones, more than 75% seen once. The source material was peripheral blood, sampled from a patient treated with radiotherapy plus ipilimumab. The genes are TRBV7-3 and TRBJ2-5; 10 bases agree with TRBD2. The closer fit of TRBJ2-7 to the DNA end suggests the J call may be wrong. The clonotype originates from a human donor with non-small cell lung cancer who had stable disease on radiotherapy plus ipilimumab. The CDR3 sequence is CASSLLAGAYEQYF. The CDR3 nucleotides are TGTGCCAGCAGCTTACTAGCGGGAGCCTACGAGCAGTACTTC.